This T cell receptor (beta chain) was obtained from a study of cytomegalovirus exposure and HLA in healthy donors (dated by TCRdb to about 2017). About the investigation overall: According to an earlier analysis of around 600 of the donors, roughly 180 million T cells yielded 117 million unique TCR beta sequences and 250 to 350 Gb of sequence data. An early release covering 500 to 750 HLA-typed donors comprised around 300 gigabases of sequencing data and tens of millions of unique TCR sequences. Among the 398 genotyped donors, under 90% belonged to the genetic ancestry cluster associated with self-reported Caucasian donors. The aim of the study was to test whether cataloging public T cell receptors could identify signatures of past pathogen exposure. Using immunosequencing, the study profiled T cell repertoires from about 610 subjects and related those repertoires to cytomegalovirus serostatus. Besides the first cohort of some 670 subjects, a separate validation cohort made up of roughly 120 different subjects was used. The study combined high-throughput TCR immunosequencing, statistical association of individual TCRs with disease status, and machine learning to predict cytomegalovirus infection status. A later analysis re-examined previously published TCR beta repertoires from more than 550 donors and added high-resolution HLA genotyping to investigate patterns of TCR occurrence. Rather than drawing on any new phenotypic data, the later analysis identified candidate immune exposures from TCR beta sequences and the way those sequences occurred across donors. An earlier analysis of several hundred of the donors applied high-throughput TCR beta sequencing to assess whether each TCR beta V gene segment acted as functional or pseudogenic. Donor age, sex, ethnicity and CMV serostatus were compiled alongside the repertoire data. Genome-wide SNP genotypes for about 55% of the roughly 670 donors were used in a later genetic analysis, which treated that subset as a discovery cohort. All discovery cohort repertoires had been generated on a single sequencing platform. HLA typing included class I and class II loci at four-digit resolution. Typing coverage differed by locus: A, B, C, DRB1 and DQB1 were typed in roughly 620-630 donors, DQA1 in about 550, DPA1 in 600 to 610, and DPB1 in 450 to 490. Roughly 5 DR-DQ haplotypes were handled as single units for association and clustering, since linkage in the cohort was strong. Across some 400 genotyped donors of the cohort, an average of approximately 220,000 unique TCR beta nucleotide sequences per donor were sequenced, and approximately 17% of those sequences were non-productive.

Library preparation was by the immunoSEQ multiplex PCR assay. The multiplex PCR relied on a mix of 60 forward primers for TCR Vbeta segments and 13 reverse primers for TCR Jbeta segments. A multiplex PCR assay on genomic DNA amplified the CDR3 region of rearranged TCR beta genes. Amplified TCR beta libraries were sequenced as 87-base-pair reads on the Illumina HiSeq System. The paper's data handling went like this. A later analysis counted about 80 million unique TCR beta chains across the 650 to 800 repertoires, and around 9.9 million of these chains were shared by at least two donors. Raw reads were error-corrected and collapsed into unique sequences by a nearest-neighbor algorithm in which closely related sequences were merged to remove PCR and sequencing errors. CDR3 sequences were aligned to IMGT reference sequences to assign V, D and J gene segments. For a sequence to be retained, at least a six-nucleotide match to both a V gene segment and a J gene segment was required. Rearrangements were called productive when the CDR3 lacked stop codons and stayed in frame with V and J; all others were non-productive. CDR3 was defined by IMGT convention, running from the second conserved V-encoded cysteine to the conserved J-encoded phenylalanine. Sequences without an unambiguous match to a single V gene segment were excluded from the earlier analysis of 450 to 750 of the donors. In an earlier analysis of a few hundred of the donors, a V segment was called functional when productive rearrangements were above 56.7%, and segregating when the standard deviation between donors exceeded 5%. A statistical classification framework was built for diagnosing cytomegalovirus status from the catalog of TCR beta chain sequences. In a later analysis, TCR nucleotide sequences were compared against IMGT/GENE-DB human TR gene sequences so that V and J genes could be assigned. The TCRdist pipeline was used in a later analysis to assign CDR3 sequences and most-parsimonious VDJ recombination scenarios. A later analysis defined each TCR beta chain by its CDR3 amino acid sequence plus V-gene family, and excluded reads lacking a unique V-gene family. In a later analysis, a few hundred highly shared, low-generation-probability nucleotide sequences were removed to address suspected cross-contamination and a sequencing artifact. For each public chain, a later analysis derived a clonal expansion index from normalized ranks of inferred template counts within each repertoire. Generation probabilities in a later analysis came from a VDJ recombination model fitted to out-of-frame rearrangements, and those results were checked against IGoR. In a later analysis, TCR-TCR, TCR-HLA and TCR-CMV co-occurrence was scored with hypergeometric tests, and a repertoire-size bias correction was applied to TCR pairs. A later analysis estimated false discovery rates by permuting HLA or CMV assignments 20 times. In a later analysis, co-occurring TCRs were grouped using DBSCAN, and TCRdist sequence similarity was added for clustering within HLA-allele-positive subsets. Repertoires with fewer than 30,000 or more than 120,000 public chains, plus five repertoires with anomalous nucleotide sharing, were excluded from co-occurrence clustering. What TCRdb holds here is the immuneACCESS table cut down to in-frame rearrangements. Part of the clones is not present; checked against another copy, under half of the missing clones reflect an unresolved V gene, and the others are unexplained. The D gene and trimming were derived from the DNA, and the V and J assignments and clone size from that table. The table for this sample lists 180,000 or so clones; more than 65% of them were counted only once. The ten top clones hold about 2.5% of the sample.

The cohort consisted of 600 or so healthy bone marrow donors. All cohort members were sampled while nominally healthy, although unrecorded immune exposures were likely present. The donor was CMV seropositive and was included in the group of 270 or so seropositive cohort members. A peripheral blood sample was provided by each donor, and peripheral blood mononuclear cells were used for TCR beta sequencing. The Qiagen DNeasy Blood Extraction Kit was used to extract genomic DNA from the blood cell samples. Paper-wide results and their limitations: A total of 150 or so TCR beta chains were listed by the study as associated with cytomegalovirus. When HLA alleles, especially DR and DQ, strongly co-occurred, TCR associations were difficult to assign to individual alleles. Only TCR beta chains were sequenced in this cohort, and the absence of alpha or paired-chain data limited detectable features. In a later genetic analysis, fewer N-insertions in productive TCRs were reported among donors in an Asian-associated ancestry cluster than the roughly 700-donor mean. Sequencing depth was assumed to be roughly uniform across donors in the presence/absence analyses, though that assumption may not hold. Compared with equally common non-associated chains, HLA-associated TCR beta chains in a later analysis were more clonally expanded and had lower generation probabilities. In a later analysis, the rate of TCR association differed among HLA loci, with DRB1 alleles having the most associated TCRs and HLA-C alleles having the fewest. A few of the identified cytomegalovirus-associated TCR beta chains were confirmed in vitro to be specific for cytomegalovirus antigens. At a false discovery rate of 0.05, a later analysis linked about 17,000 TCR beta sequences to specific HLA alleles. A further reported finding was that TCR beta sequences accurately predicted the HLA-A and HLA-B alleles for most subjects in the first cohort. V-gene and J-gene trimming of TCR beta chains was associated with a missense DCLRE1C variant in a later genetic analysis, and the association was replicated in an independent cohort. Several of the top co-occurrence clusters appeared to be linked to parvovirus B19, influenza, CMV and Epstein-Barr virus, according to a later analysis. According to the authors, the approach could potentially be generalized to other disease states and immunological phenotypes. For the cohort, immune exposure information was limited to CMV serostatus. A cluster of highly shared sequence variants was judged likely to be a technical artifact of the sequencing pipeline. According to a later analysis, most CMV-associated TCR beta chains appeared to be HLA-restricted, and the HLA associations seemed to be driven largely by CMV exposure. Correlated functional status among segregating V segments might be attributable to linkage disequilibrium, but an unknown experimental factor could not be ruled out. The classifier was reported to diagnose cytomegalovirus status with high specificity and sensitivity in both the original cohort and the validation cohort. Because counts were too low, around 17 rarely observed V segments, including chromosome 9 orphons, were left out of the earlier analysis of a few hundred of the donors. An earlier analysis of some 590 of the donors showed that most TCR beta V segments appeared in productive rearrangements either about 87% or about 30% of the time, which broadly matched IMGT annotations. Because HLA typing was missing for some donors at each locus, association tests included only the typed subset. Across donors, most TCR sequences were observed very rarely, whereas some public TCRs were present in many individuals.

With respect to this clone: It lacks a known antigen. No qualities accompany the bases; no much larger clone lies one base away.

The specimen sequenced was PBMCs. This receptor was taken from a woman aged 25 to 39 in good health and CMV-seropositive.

In nucleotides, the sequence is TGTGCCAGCAGCTACCCTAGCTCAGATACGCAGTATTTT. Its translation reads: CASSYPSSDTQYF. This chain is built from TRBV7-8 and TRBJ2-3, and the D gene may be TRBD2, 5 bases matching. Reading from cysteine to phenylalanine, the CDR3 counts 13 amino acids. The DNA shown is the 39-base CDR3, in frame from base 1. Trimming removed 4 bases from V and 4 bases from J, leaving 9 bases between the germline ends. As encoded in the germline V gene, CDR1 is SGHVS while CDR2 is FQNEAQ. With the rest looked up from the reference TRBV7-8 and TRBJ2-3 genes rather than sequenced, the full variable domain is GAGVSQSPRYKVAKRGQDVALRCDPISGHVSLFWYQQALGQGPEFLTYFQNEAQLDKSGLPSDRFFAERPEGSVSTLKIQRTQQEDSAVYLCASSYPSSDTQYFGPGTRLTVL.